This TCR beta chain was obtained from a study of shared clonotypes between healthy human individuals. A remark on this clone: This may stem from a read error, because a much larger clone lies one nucleotide away. Other DNA sequences from this sample encode an identical CDR3 as well.

This CDR3 is 16 amino acids long. Germline lookup yields CDR1 MNHEY and CDR2 SMNVEV (reference sequence). V shed 3 bases, J shed 2 bases, and the junction held 6 bases outside the gene matches. Unsorted PBMC DNA underwent sequencing on ten immunoSEQ deep assay plates. Assay: immunoSEQ multiplex PCR; the TCRdb copy retains only in-frame clones and omits some. This table has around 500,000 clones, more than 65% appearing once. Sequenced sample: PBMCs. The rearrangement joins TRBV27 to TRBJ2-3; 9 nucleotides align to TRBD2. The sequence was collected from a middle-aged woman in good health. Some clones in this sample may be carry-over from other donors' samples. The CDR3 nucleotides read TGTGCCAGCAGTTTGGGACTAGCTGCCAACACAGATACGCAGTATTTT. This translates into CASSLGLAANTDTQYF.